Here is one TCR beta chain with its context. Its antigen is currently unknown. Trimming took off 1 base at V and 0 bases at J, with 11 bases between the two ends. This CDR3 spans 17 amino acids. The germline V gene has CDR1 SGHDT and CDR2 YYEEEE. It was with 60 Vbeta and 13 Jbeta primers that the PCR ran. Original analysis: Later, an analysis found about 77 million unique TCR beta chains, and 8.5 million to 12 million of these were shared. Sequencing was performed with immunoSEQ multiplex PCR; in TCRdb, only in-frame clones are kept and a portion is missing. That table is the source of V, J and clone size, and D and trimming were worked out from the DNA. The table records around 160,000 clones, 68% of them present only once. This specimen belongs to a study of cytomegalovirus exposure and HLA in healthy donors. Study conclusions and caveats: According to reports, the classifier identified cytomegalovirus status with high specificity and sensitivity. When a later analysis was performed, an Asian-associated ancestry cluster reportedly had fewer N-insertions than the roughly 690-donor mean. Some 150 TCR beta chains were listed as cytomegalovirus-associated.

The rearrangement joins TRBV5-6 to TRBJ2-6, with no clear D. Sequenced input: PBMCs. This clonotype was sampled from a man in his forties or fifties in good health and CMV-seronegative. DNA for the CDR3: TGTGCCAGCAGCTTGACGGTCGCGGCCTCTGGGGCCAACGTCCTGACTTTC. Protein sequence: CASSLTVAASGANVLTF.